A single sample is the source of the 6 T cell receptor beta chains below, sequenced in a study of T cell repertoires in cytomegalovirus infection. Antigens for these TCRs are unknown. TCRdb re-called the reads with MiXCR, one entry per CDR3 protein. The table lists 20,000 to 25,000 distinct CDR3 sequences, around two fifths of them singletons. Material: CD8+ T cells from cultured PBMCs, obtained from culture after CMV antigen stimulation. The receptors come from a human donor in good health (CMV status not recorded). Some clones in this sample may be carry-over from other donors' samples.

The V call is TRBV5-4, the J call TRBJ1-2; D is ambiguous. V was pared by 2 bases and J by 1 base, with 3 bases between. This CDR3 has 12 amino acids. Germline V CDR1 and CDR2: SGHNT, YYREEE (reference sequence). The CDR3 spells CASSFGNYGYTF. CDR3 DNA sequence: TGTGCCAGCAGCTTCGGTAACTATGGCTACACCTTC.

V gene TRBV11-2 combines with J gene TRBJ1-6, with TRBD1 matching over 10 bases. In germline, CDR1 is SGHAT, CDR2 FQNNGV. After removal of 3 bases from V and 8 bases from J, the junction contained 13 bases not matched to a gene. This CDR3 contains 18 residues. The CDR3 DNA is TGTGCCAGCAGCTTCGACACCCTGACAGGGGGCTTAGATTCACCCCTCCACTTT. It encodes CASSFDTLTGGLDSPLHF.

The chain combines TRBV6-5 with TRBJ2-5; 10 bases align to TRBD2. The CDR3 extends over 14 amino acids. The germline V gene encodes CDR1 MNHEY and CDR2 SVGAGI. J gave up 4 bases and V 5 bases, and 4 bases lay outside the gene matches. CDR3 sequence reads: CASSGSGGVETQYF. The DNA for the CDR3 is TGTGCCAGCAGTGGGAGCGGGGGGGTAGAGACCCAGTACTTC.

This clonotype has more than one count but fewer than ten. The chain has TRBV7-2 and TRBJ2-3, with TRBD2 matching over 9 bases. There are 14 residues in the CDR3. Trimming cost V 5 bases and J 4 bases; bases outside gene matches: 4. CDR1 is SGHTA, CDR2 FQGNSA, per germline. In DNA, the CDR3 is TGTGCCAGCAGCCCGACTAGCGGCTCAGATACGCAGTATTTT. Its translation is CASSPTSGSDTQYF.

V is TRBV28 and J is TRBJ1-4, with 9 bases matching TRBD1. This CDR3 has 17 residues. V trimming: 2 bases; J trimming: 7 bases; junction bases outside the gene matches: 11. The germline V gene has CDR1 MDHEN and CDR2 SYDVKM. CDR3 in DNA: TGTGCCAGCAGTTTAGATACCGGGACAGGGTATTCTGAAAAACTGTTTTTT. This translates into CASSLDTGTGYSEKLFF.

The chain couples TRBV7-2 to TRBJ2-2, with D unresolved. The CDR3 is 13 residues long. The germline V gene encodes CDR1 SGHTA and CDR2 FQGNSA. Trimming shortened V by 5 bases and J by 5 bases, and 9 bases separated the two germline ends. CDR3 amino acids: CASSPRGTGELFF. For the CDR3, the DNA is TGTGCCAGCAGCCCTCGTGGAACCGGGGAGCTGTTTTTT. Full variable domain (outside the CDR3, taken from reference TRBV7-2 and TRBJ2-2): GAGVSQSPSNKVTEKGKDVELRCDPISGHTALYWYRQSLGQGLEFLIYFQGNSAPDKSGLPSDRFSAERTGGSVSTLTIQRTQQEDSAVYLCASSPRGTGELFFGEGSRLTVL.